Sequencing of this TCR beta chain was carried out in a study of blood T cell repertoires in COVID-19. Study information: COVID-19 samples, acute and convalescent, were from the United States, Italy and Spain. Sources were T cells, B-cell-depleted T cells, or PBMCs; the material itself was cDNA or gDNA.

Germline V gene data show CDR1 as LNHDA and CDR2 as SQIVND (reference sequence). This CDR3 comprises 17 residues. J was trimmed by 0 bases and V by 6 bases; bases with no gene match: 14. This clone was seen just once. Authors' methods: Reference gene primer amplification yielded estimated nucleated cell counts. TCRdb keeps only in-frame clones here, not all; method: immunoSEQ multiplex PCR. V and J calls plus clone size are reproduced from that table; the DNA served to infer D and trimming. The table has around 160,000 clones, approximately 85% seen once. The rearrangement uses TRBV19 and TRBJ2-7; 7 bases line up with TRBD2. The sequence was obtained from a woman aged 55-70 years with COVID-19, enrolled during active disease. Sequencing input: peripheral blood. In DNA, the CDR3 is TGTGCCAGTAGCATAATTTCGGTGCGGGGGAGCTCCTACGAGCAGTACTTC. Translating gives CASSIISVRGSSYEQYF. Full variable domain (outside the CDR3, taken from reference TRBV19 and TRBJ2-7): DGGITQSPKYLFRKEGQNVTLSCEQNLNHDAMYWYRQDPGQGLRLIYYSQIVNDFQKGDIAEGYSVSREKKESFPLTVTSAQKNPTAFYLCASSIISVRGSSYEQYFGPGTRLTVT.